This TCR beta chain was documented in a study of regulatory T cells in long-lasting Graves disease. This clonotype showed up just a few times. Libraries of TCR beta came from iRepertoire HTBI primers plus Arm-PCR of CDR3 regions. TCRdb re-derived calls from the multiplex PCR reads in MiXCR, one entry per CDR3 protein. The table records about 470,000 distinct CDR3 sequences, around 20% of them present only once. Documented time point: persistent/refractory GD, antithyroid drugs over 5 years with positive TRAb. PBMC-extracted RNA yielded the TCR library. This CDR3 is built from 16 residues. In germline, CDR1 is MNHNS, CDR2 SASEGT. Trimming took off 5 bases at V and 0 bases at J, with 13 bases between the two ends.

The sample here was peripheral blood mononuclear cells (PBMCs), taken when the disease was refractory, from a patient treated with antithyroid drugs. The chain employs TRBV6-1 and TRBJ1-4; possibly TRBD1 for D (5 bases). The clonotype originates from a female donor with Graves disease. The CDR3 DNA reads as TGTGCCAGCAGTCGGGGACGAGGGTCAACTAATGAAAAACTGTTTTTT. Translating gives CASSRGRGSTNEKLFF.